The clone carrying this T cell receptor (beta chain) is termed medium-sized. Each patient went into thyroid surgery without having received any treatment. J lost 0 bases, V lost 3 bases, and 8 bases had no gene match. The CDR3 spans 17 residues. Germline CDR1 LNHDA, CDR2 SQIVND (reference sequence). TCRdb re-called clones from the PCR reads using MiXCR. The table records approximately 16,000 clones, roughly 32% of them present only once. The record originates from a study of metastatic and nonmetastatic thyroid tumors. The chain carries TRBV19 and TRBJ1-1, with 9 bases aligning to TRBD1. The TCR was taken from a female donor with papillary thyroid cancer or a benign thyroid nodule (not recorded which). Some clones in this sample may be carry-over from other donors' samples. The source material was tumor tissue. The DNA for the CDR3 is TGTGCCAGTAGTATTGCACAGGGGGCTCGGGTGAACACTGAAGCTTTCTTT. It specifies CASSIAQGARVNTEAFF. Using reference TRBV19 and TRBJ1-1 for the parts outside the CDR3, the full variable domain is DGGITQSPKYLFRKEGQNVTLSCEQNLNHDAMYWYRQDPGQGLRLIYYSQIVNDFQKGDIAEGYSVSREKKESFPLTVTSAQKNPTAFYLCASSIAQGARVNTEAFFGQGTRLTVV.